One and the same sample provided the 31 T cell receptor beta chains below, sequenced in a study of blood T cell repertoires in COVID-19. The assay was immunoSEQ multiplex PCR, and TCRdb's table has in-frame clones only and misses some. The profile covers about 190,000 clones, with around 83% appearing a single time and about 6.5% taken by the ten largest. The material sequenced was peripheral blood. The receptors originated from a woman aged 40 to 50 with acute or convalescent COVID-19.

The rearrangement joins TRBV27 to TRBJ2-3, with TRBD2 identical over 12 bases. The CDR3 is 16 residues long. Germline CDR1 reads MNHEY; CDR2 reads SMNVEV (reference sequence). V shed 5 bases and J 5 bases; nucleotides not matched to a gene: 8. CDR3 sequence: CASSITSGGPGDTQYF. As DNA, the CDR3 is TGTGCCAGCAGTATAACTAGCGGGGGGCCCGGAGATACGCAGTATTTT.

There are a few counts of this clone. CDR3 amino acids: CASSRWTGRTEAFF. The CDR3 DNA reads as TGTGCCAGCAGCCGTTGGACAGGCCGAACTGAAGCTTTCTTT. The V and J genes are TRBV7-9 and TRBJ1-1, with 7 bases matching TRBD1. CDR3 length equals 14 residues. V was pared by 5 bases and J by 5 bases, with 8 bases of the junction left unmatched. CDR1 SEHNR and CDR2 FQNEAQ come from the germline V gene (reference sequence).

The CDR3 reads CASRLRLPSDTQYF. In nucleotides, the CDR3 is TGTGCCAGCAGACTACGACTACCCTCAGATACGCAGTATTTT. V and J are TRBV6-5 and TRBJ2-3; TRBD2 is a possible D gene (5 bases). Trimming pared 6 bases from V and 4 bases from J, leaving 14 bases between. There are 14 residues in the CDR3. Germline CDR1 reads MNHEY; CDR2 reads SVGAGI.

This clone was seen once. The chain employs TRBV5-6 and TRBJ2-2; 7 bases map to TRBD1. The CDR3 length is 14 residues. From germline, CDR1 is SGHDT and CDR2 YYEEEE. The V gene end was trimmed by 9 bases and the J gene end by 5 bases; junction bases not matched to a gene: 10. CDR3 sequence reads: CATQTGLFTGELFF. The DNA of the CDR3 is TGTGCCACCCAGACAGGGTTGTTTACCGGGGAGCTGTTTTTT.

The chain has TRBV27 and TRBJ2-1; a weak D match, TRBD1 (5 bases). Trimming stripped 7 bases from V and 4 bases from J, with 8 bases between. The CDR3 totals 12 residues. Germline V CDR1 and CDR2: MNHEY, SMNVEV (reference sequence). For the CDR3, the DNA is TGTGCCAGCAAGGGGCCTTACAATGAGCAGTTCTTC. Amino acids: CASKGPYNEQFF.

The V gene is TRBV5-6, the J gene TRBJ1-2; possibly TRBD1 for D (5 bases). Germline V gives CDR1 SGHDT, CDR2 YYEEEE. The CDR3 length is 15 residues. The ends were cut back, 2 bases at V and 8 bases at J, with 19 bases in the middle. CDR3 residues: CASSFRDSQLGGYTF. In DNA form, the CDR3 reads TGTGCCAGCAGCTTCCGGGACTCCCAGCTGGGGGGCTACACCTTC.

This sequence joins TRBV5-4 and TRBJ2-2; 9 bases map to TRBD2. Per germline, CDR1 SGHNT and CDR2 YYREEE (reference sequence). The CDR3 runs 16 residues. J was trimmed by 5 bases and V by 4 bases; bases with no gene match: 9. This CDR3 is CASSHWAGGRTGELFF. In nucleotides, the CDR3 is TGTGCCAGCAGCCACTGGGCGGGGGGGCGAACCGGGGAGCTGTTTTTT.

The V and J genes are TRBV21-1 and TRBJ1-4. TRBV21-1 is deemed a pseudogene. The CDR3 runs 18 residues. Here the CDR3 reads CASSKPYIPLATNEKLFF. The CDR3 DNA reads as TGTGCCAGCAGCAAGCCTTATATACCACTTGCAACTAATGAAAAACTGTTTTTT.

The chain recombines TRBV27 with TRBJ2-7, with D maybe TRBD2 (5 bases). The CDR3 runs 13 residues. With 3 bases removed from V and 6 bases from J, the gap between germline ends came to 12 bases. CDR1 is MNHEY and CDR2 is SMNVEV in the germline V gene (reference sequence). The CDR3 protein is CASSFGVGSEQYF. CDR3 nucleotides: TGTGCCAGCAGTTTTGGAGTAGGGAGCGAGCAGTACTTC.

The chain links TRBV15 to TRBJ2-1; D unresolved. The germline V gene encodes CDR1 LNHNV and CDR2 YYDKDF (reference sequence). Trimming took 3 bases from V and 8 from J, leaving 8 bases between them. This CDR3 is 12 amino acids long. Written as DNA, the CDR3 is TGTGCCACCAGCAGTAATGTCGATGAGCAGTTCTTC. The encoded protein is CATSSNVDEQFF.

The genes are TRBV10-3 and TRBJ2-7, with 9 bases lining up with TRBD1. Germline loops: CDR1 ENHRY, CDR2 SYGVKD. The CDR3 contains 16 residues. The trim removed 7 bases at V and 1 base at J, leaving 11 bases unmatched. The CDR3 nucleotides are TGTGCCATCAAGGGGGACCTCGGGACAGGGTCCTACGAGCAGTACTTC. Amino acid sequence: CAIKGDLGTGSYEQYF.

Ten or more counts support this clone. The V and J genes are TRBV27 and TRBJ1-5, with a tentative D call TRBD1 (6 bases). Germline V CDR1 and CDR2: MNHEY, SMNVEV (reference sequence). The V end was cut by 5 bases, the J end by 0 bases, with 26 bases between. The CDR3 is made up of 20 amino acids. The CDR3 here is CASSPTLQGEGPTSNQPQHF. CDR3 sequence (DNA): TGTGCCAGCAGTCCGACGTTACAGGGAGAGGGACCGACTAGCAATCAGCCCCAGCATTTT.

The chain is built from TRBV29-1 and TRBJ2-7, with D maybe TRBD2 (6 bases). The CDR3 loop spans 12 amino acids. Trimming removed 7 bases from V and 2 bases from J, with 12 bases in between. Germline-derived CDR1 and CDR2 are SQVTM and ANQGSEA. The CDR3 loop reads CSASGLTYEQYF. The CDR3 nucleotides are TGCAGCGCCTCGGGACTCACCTACGAGCAGTACTTC.

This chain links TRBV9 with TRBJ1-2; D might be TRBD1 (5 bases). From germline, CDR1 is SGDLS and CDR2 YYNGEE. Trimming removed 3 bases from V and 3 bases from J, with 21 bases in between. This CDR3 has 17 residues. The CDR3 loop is CASSAVPWGVLDYGYTF. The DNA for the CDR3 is TGTGCCAGCAGCGCTGTTCCGTGGGGGGTTTTAGACTATGGCTACACCTTC.

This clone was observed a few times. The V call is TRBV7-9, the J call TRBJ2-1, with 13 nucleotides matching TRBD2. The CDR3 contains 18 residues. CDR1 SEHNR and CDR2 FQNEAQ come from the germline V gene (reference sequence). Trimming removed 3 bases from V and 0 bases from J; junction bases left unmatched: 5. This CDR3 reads CASSFVLAGGGSYNEQFF. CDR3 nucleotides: TGTGCCAGCAGCTTCGTACTAGCGGGAGGGGGCTCCTACAATGAGCAGTTCTTC.

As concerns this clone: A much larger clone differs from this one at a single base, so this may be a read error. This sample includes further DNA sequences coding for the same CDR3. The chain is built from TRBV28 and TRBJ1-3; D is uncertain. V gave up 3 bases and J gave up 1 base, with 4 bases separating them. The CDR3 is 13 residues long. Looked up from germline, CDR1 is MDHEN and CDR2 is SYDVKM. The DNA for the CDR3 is TGTGCCAGCAGTTTCGGGTCTGGAAACACCATATATTTT. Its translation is CASSFGSGNTIYF.

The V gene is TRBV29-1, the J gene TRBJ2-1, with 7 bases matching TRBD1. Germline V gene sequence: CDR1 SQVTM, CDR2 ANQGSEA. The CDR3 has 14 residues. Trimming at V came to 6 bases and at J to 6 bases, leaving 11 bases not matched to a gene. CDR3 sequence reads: CSVVRDSSVNEQFF. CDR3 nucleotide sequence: TGCAGCGTAGTACGGGACAGCTCGGTCAATGAGCAGTTCTTC.

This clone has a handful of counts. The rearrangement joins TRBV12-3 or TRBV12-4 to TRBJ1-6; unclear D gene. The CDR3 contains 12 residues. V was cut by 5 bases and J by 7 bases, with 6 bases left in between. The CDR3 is CASSRRNSPLHF. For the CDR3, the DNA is TGTGCCAGCAGTCGCAGAAATTCACCCCTCCACTTT.

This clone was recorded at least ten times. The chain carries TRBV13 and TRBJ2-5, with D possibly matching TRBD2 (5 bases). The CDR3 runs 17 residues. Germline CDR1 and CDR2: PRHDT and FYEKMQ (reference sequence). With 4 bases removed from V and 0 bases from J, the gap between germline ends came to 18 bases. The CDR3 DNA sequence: TGTGCCAGCAGCTGGGCCCGGCTCAGCGGACACCAAGAGACCCAGTACTTC. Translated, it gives CASSWARLSGHQETQYF.

The CDR3 sequence is CASSFHGRGDYGYTF. In DNA, the CDR3 is TGTGCCAGCAGCTTCCATGGCCGGGGAGACTATGGCTACACCTTC. The gene calls are TRBV7-2 and TRBJ1-2; D is unresolved. This CDR3 has 15 residues. CDR1 and CDR2 (germline): SGHTA, FQGNSA. V lost 3 bases, J lost 3 bases, and 14 bases lay in between.

CDR3 sequence reads: CASSYSQGTEAFF. The CDR3 nucleotides are TGTGCCAGCAGTTACTCACAGGGTACTGAAGCTTTCTTT. The rearrangement links TRBV6-5 to TRBJ1-1; D perhaps matches TRBD1 (6 bases). This CDR3 region has 13 residues. Germline CDR1 reads MNHEY; CDR2 reads SVGAGI. V dropped 0 bases and J dropped 5 bases, with 7 bases sitting between them.

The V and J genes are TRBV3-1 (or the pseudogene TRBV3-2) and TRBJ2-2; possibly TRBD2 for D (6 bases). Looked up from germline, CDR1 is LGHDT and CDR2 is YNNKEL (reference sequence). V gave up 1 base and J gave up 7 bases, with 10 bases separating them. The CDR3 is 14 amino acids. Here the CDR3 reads CASSQGGGSGELFF. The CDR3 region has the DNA TGTGCCAGCAGCCAAGGTGGGGGGAGCGGGGAGCTGTTTTTT.

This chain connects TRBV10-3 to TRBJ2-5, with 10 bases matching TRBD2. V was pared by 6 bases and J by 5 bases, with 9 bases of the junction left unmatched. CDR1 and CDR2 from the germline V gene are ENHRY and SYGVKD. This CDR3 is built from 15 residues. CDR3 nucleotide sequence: TGTGCCATCAGCCCCGAGGTAGCGGGGGGTGAGACCCAGTACTTC. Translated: CAISPEVAGGETQYF.

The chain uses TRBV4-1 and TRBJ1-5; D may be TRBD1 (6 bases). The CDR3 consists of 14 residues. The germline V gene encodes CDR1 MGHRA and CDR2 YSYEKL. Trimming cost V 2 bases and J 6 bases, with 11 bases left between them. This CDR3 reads CASSQLTGIQPQHF. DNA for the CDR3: TGCGCCAGCAGCCAACTTACAGGGATTCAGCCCCAGCATTTT.

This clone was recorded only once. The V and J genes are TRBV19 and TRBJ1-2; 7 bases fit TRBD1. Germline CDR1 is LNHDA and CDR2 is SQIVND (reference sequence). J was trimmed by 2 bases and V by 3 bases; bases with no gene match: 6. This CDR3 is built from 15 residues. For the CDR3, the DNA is TGTGCCAGTAGTATTACAGGGGAGGTGAACTATGGCTACACCTTC. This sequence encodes CASSITGEVNYGYTF.

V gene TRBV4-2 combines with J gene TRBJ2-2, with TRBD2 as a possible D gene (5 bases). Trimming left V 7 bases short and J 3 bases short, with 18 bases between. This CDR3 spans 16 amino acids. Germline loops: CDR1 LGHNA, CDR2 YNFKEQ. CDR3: CASNLSRRPDTGELFF. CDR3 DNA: TGTGCCAGCAACTTATCACGGAGGCCGGACACCGGGGAGCTGTTTTTT.

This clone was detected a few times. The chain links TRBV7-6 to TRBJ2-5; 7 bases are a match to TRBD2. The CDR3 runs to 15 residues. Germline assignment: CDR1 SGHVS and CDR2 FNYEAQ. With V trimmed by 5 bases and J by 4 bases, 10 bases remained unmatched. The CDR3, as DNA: TGTGCCAGCAGCCCCCGGACGAGCGGGGCAGAGACCCAGTACTTC. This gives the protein CASSPRTSGAETQYF.

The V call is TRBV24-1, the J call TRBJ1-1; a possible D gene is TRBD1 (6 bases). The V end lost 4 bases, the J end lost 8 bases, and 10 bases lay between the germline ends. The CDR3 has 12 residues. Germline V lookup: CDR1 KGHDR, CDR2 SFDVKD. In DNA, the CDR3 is TGTGCCACCAGTGACCTCGGACAGGAAGCTTTCTTT. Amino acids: CATSDLGQEAFF.

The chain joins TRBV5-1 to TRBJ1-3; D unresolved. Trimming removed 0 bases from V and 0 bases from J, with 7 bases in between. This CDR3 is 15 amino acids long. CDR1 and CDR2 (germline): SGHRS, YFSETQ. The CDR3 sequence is CASSLGESSGNTIYF. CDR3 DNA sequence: TGCGCCAGCAGCTTGGGTGAGAGCTCTGGAAACACCATATATTTT.

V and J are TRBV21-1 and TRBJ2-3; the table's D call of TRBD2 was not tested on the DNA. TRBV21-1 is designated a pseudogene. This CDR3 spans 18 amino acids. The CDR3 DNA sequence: TGTGCCAGCAGCAAATACGGCCCCGGACTAGCGGGTGGAGGTACGCAGTATTTT. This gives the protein CASSKYGPGLAGGGTQYF.

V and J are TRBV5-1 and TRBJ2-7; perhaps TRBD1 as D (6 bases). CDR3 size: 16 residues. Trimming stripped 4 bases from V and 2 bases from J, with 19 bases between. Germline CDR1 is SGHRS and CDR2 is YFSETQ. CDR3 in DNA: TGCGCCAGCAGCAGGCTAGACCGGGACACAACCTACGAGCAGTACTTC. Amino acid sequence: CASSRLDRDTTYEQYF.